Below are 29 T cell receptor beta chains sequenced from a single sample in a study of T cell responses to AZD1222 COVID-19 vaccine. Clones were read by immunoSEQ multiplex PCR, and TCRdb kept only the in-frame ones, dropping some. The sample includes around 150,000 clones, 80% to 90% of them seen just once. The material was peripheral blood, obtained on day 0 of AZD1222 vaccination. These TCRs come from an adult in good health.

A word on this clone: The same CDR3 is also encoded by other DNA sequences in this sample. The chain recombines TRBV12-3 or TRBV12-4 with TRBJ1-2, with D possibly matching TRBD1 (6 bases). The V gene lost 6 bases and the J gene lost 6 bases, with 11 bases spanning the gap. CDR3 length: 12 amino acids. CDR3 bases: TGTGCCAGCAGCCTCAGGGGCGATGGCTACACCTTC. Amino acids: CASSLRGDGYTF.

This rearrangement joins TRBV5-8 to TRBJ1-2; D is perhaps TRBD1 (5 bases). V was shortened by 0 bases and J by 2 bases, with 20 bases between the two germline ends. Germline CDR1 and CDR2: SGHTS and YDEGEE. The CDR3 runs 18 residues. The CDR3 DNA reads as TGTGCCAGCAGCTTGGCCTCCATGGGGGATCCACACAACTATGGCTACACCTTC. It translates to CASSLASMGDPHNYGYTF.

As for this clone: This sample also contains other DNA sequences that code for the same CDR3. The chain is built from TRBV5-1 and TRBJ1-2, with D possibly TRBD1 on 5 matching bases. The germline V gene has CDR1 SGHRS and CDR2 YFSETQ. V lost 0 bases and J 2 bases, leaving 5 bases between the germline ends. The CDR3 totals 13 residues. CDR3 bases: TGCGCCAGCAGCTTGGGGGGGAACTATGGCTACACCTTC. Its protein product is CASSLGGNYGYTF.

The chain uses TRBV19 and TRBJ2-2, with 7 bases that match TRBD1. Germline trimming cut 0 bases from V and 5 bases from J; bases unmatched to any gene: 6. This CDR3 has 16 residues. Germline CDR1 reads LNHDA; CDR2 reads SQIVND (reference sequence). CDR3 loop: CASSIDQGQRTGELFF. CDR3 coding DNA: TGTGCCAGTAGTATAGATCAGGGACAGCGAACCGGGGAGCTGTTTTTT.

The V gene is TRBV12-3 or TRBV12-4, the J gene TRBJ2-1, with D tentatively TRBD1 (5 bases). Trimming cost V 2 bases and J 6 bases, with 5 bases left between them. This CDR3 has 12 residues. CDR3 region: CASSLQGNEQFF. The CDR3 DNA follows: TGTGCCAGCAGTTTACAGGGCAATGAGCAGTTCTTC.

V gene TRBV6-5 combines with J gene TRBJ2-2, with 8 bases matching TRBD2. Germline loops: CDR1 MNHEY, CDR2 SVGAGI. V trimming: 8 bases; J trimming: 6 bases; junction bases outside the gene matches: 11. The CDR3 loop spans 15 amino acids. CDR3 sequence reads: CASSAWREVAGELFF. The CDR3 coding sequence is TGTGCCAGCTCGGCTTGGCGGGAGGTAGCCGGGGAGCTGTTTTTT.

This chain links TRBV6-6 with TRBJ2-4; 7 bases agree with TRBD2. V trimming: 7 bases; J trimming: 3 bases; junction bases outside the gene matches: 12. This CDR3 spans 16 amino acids. Germline V gene sequence: CDR1 MNHNY, CDR2 SVGAGI (reference sequence). In nucleotides, the CDR3 is TGTGCCAGCACCAACGGGGGAGGGTCTGACAAAAACATTCAGTACTTC. Translated, it gives CASTNGGGSDKNIQYF.

J is TRBJ2-1 and V is TRBV5-1, with D hard to call. The V end lost 1 base, the J end lost 2 bases, and 7 bases lay between the germline ends. Germline values: CDR1 SGHRS, CDR2 YFSETQ. The CDR3 covers 14 residues. CDR3 nucleotides: TGCGCCAGCAGCTTGCAGGATACCTACAATGAGCAGTTCTTC. Translated, it gives CASSLQDTYNEQFF.

The chain uses TRBV5-1 and TRBJ1-2; D not certain. V shed 0 bases and J shed 2 bases, with 14 bases lying between them. Germline assignment: CDR1 SGHRS and CDR2 YFSETQ. The CDR3 is 16 residues long. The CDR3 sequence is CASSLATSTFNYGYTF. CDR3 in DNA: TGCGCCAGCAGCTTGGCCACGAGTACTTTCAACTATGGCTACACCTTC.

The chain uses TRBV28 and TRBJ2-3; 8 nucleotides agree with TRBD2. Germline V gene lookup returns CDR1 MDHEN and CDR2 SYDVKM. The CDR3 totals 17 residues. The V segment lost 4 bases and the J segment 4 bases; nucleotides outside the gene matches: 13. The CDR3 nucleotides read TGTGCCAGCAGTTCTACAACCCCGGGACTAGAAGCAGATACGCAGTATTTT. Encoded protein: CASSSTTPGLEADTQYF.

This chain links TRBV19 with TRBJ2-2, with 8 bases that match TRBD2. The CDR3 is 18 amino acids. The ends lost 9 bases at V and 2 bases at J; junction bases unmatched: 17. CDR1 LNHDA and CDR2 SQIVND come from the germline V gene (reference sequence). CDR3 nucleotide sequence: TGTGCCAGCGCCCGGGTGCGGGCGGGGGGATATAACACCGGGGAGCTGTTTTTT. Translation: CASARVRAGGYNTGELFF.

The J gene is TRBJ1-2, the V gene TRBV6-5; a weak D match, TRBD1 (6 bases). V lost 2 bases, J lost 4 bases, and 17 bases lay in between. This CDR3 has 16 residues. Germline CDR1 is MNHEY and CDR2 is SVGAGI. The CDR3 nucleotides are TGTGCCAGCAGTTACGCGACGGGGGCGCAGAGCTATGGCTACACCTTC. Protein sequence: CASSYATGAQSYGYTF.

This chain joins TRBV6-2 or TRBV6-3 and TRBJ1-6; maybe TRBD1 (5 bases). Trimming removed 2 bases at V and 9 bases at J, with 14 bases between. Germline V gene data show CDR1 as MNHEY and CDR2 as SVGEGT. This CDR3 spans 15 amino acids. CDR3 sequence (DNA): TGTGCCAGCAGTTACGGGGACTCTGGAGGTTCACCCCTCCACTTT. This encodes CASSYGDSGGSPLHF.

This chain uses TRBV28 with TRBJ2-3, with D uncertain. Germline CDR1 reads MDHEN; CDR2 reads SYDVKM. The CDR3 consists of 12 residues. Between the trimmed V and J ends, which lost 5 bases and 6 bases, there was a span of 9 bases. CDR3 bases: TGTGCCAGCAGTCCACCAGGCGATACGCAGTATTTT. Translation: CASSPPGDTQYF.

The J gene is TRBJ1-2, the V gene TRBV5-1; perhaps TRBD1 as D (5 bases). This CDR3 comprises 17 residues. CDR1 SGHRS and CDR2 YFSETQ come from the germline V gene. Trimming removed 3 bases at V and 1 base at J, with 19 bases between. In DNA, the CDR3 is TGCGCCAGCAGCTCCAATGGGGCAGCCGATTATAACTATGGCTACACCTTC. This translates into CASSSNGAADYNYGYTF.

The rearrangement links TRBV3-1 (or the pseudogene TRBV3-2) to TRBJ1-4, with D possibly being TRBD1 (6 bases). Trimming left V 4 bases short and J 4 bases short, with 13 bases between. Germline values: CDR1 LGHDT, CDR2 YNNKEL (reference sequence). The CDR3 has 15 residues. The CDR3 DNA reads as TGTGCCAGCAGCCTTACGGGACAAAGTAATGAAAAACTGTTTTTT. This gives the protein CASSLTGQSNEKLFF.

This chain links TRBV27 with TRBJ1-5; 8 bases are a match to TRBD1. The ends lost 3 bases at V and 5 bases at J; junction bases unmatched: 6. The CDR3 contains 15 residues. Germline CDR1 is MNHEY and CDR2 is SMNVEV (reference sequence). The CDR3 DNA is TGTGCCAGCAGTTTTGGACAGGGTGTTGATCAGCCCCAGCATTTT. It codes for CASSFGQGVDQPQHF.

This clone was seen just once. The chain uses TRBV4-2 and TRBJ2-1; 13 bases line up with TRBD2. The CDR3 consists of 16 residues. CDR1 and CDR2 (germline): LGHNA, YNFKEQ. The V segment lost 4 bases and the J segment 4 bases; nucleotides outside the gene matches: 4. CDR3 sequence reads: CASSPLTSGGYNEQFF. As DNA, the CDR3 is TGTGCCAGCAGCCCCCTGACTAGCGGGGGGTACAATGAGCAGTTCTTC.

The gene calls are TRBV7-2 and TRBJ1-1; D is perhaps TRBD1 (5 bases). This CDR3 has 14 residues. Looked up from germline, CDR1 is SGHTA and CDR2 is FQGNSA. V gave up 1 base and J gave up 6 bases, with 12 bases separating them. In nucleotides, the CDR3 is TGTGCCAGCAGCTTAGATTTTCGGGGCCCTGAAGCTTTCTTT. It translates to CASSLDFRGPEAFF.

This chain joins TRBV10-2 and TRBJ2-7; 9 positions agree with TRBD1. Germline loops: CDR1 WSHSY, CDR2 SAAADI. V lost 4 bases, J lost 4 bases, and 8 bases stayed unmatched. The CDR3 covers 15 residues. In DNA form, the CDR3 reads TGCGCCAGCAGTGCAACCACAGGGGGCCTATACGAGCAGTACTTC. Translated: CASSATTGGLYEQYF.

This chain uses TRBV7-7 with TRBJ2-1, with D possibly matching TRBD2 (6 bases). The CDR3 runs to 13 residues. Germline V gene data show CDR1 as SSHAT and CDR2 as FNYEAQ (reference sequence). The ends were cut back, 0 bases at V and 10 bases at J, with 10 bases in the middle. The CDR3 region has the DNA TGTGCCAGCAGCTTAGCGCGGGGATACGAGCAGTTCTTC. Translated, it gives CASSLARGYEQFF.

The J gene is TRBJ1-2, the V gene TRBV3-1 (or the pseudogene TRBV3-2), with D uncertain. V was shortened by 6 bases and J by 6 bases, with 11 bases between the two germline ends. The CDR3 spans 12 residues. CDR1 and CDR2 from the germline V gene are LGHDT and YNNKEL (reference sequence). The CDR3 region has the DNA TGTGCCAGCAGTCAAAGTCATAATGGCTACACCTTC. Its translation is CASSQSHNGYTF.

The chain uses TRBV7-2 and TRBJ2-5, with 7 bases lining up with TRBD2. With 2 bases clipped from V and 0 bases from J, the junction kept 3 bases outside the gene matches. CDR1 and CDR2 from the germline V gene are SGHTA and FQGNSA. This CDR3 is 15 amino acids long. The CDR3 DNA is TGTGCCAGCAGCTTACTAGCGGCGTACCAAGAGACCCAGTACTTC. Translated: CASSLLAAYQETQYF.

V is TRBV4-3 and J is TRBJ1-6, with D perhaps matching TRBD1 (5 bases). With 1 base removed from V and 4 bases from J, the gap between germline ends came to 20 bases. The germline CDR1 and CDR2 sequences are LGHNA and YSLEER. The CDR3 contains 19 residues. This CDR3 reads CASSQVVGTGGGYNSPLHF. CDR3 DNA sequence: TGCGCCAGCAGCCAAGTTGTTGGGACCGGGGGGGGTTATAATTCACCCCTCCACTTT.

The chain uses TRBV18 and TRBJ1-1, with a tentative D call TRBD1 (6 bases). The V end lost 3 bases, the J end lost 2 bases, and 10 bases lay between the germline ends. This CDR3 contains 14 residues. Germline CDR1 reads KGHSH; CDR2 reads LQKENI. The DNA of the CDR3 is TGTGCCAGCTCACCCAACAGGGCAAACACTGAAGCTTTCTTT. Translation: CASSPNRANTEAFF. Full variable domain (rest looked up from reference TRBV18 and TRBJ1-1): NAGVMQNPRHLVRRRGQEARLRCSPMKGHSHVYWYRQLPEEGLKFMVYLQKENIIDESGMPKERFSAEFPKEGPSILRIQQVVRGDSAAYFCASSPNRANTEAFFGQGTRLTVV.

This rearrangement joins TRBV2 to TRBJ1-2, with 9 bases fitting TRBD1. Germline values: CDR1 SNHLY, CDR2 FYNNEI. CDR3 size: 15 residues. The junction had 10 bases not matched to a gene; V was cut back by 6 bases and J by 5 bases. The CDR3 loop is CASSVSTGGVYGYTF. The CDR3 DNA reads as TGTGCCAGCAGCGTTTCGACAGGGGGGGTTTATGGCTACACCTTC.

The V and J genes are TRBV6-1 and TRBJ1-5; D is undetermined. CDR3 length: 16 amino acids. The V gene's germline CDR1 is MNHNS and CDR2 SASEGT. V shed 4 bases and J shed 6 bases, with 19 bases lying between them. The CDR3 DNA is TGTGCCAGCAGTGTTTTTAAAGCCGGGGAAGGTCAGCCCCAGCATTTT. This codes for CASSVFKAGEGQPQHF.

The V call is TRBV2, the J call TRBJ1-4, with D unclear. The V end lost 9 bases, the J end lost 5 bases, and 19 bases lay between the germline ends. The CDR3 length is 15 residues. Germline values: CDR1 SNHLY, CDR2 FYNNEI. The CDR3 loop reads CASLAGWVLNEKLFF. In DNA form, the CDR3 reads TGTGCCAGTCTCGCTGGGTGGGTCCTGAATGAAAAACTGTTTTTT.

In its sample, this clone was seen once. This chain uses TRBV18 with TRBJ2-7; the match to TRBD2 covers 7 bases. Germline V lookup: CDR1 KGHSH, CDR2 LQKENI. The J segment lost 7 bases and the V segment lost 6 bases, leaving 9 bases of the junction unmatched. The CDR3 runs 13 residues. As DNA, the CDR3 is TGTGCCAGCTCCCAAACGGGGGGAGGGGAGCAGTACTTC. Its protein product is CASSQTGGGEQYF.